This T cell receptor (beta chain) was identified in a study of cytomegalovirus exposure and HLA in healthy donors. Study-wide results and limits: A later analysis found that most CMV-associated TCR beta chains appeared HLA-restricted. Several of the most significant clusters appeared, in a later analysis, to be linked to common viral pathogens.

Comment on this clone: Antigen: not known.

PCR amplification relied on 60 Vbeta primers (plus 13 Jbeta primers). The protocol was immunoSEQ multiplex PCR, while the TCRdb copy is restricted to in-frame clones and leaves out a portion. The sample lists some 150,000 clones; just under 80% were seen once. Sequenced material: PBMCs. This clonotype was obtained from a woman in her forties or fifties in good health and CMV-seronegative.

CDR3 residues: CASSLMGSSQETQYF. CDR3 nucleotide sequence: TGTGCCAGCAGCTTAATGGGTAGCAGCCAAGAGACCCAGTACTTC. V and J are TRBV7-3 and TRBJ2-5; D remains ambiguous. The CDR3 has 15 residues. The V end lost 1 base, the J end lost 1 base, and 10 bases lay between the germline ends. The V gene's germline CDR1 is SGHTA and CDR2 FQGTGA.